Below are 29 T cell receptor beta chains sequenced from a single sample in a study of T cells expressing NK-cell markers. After re-calling the 5' RACE reads, TCRdb lists one entry per CDR3 protein, DNA absent. This repertoire includes about 460,000 distinct CDR3 sequences. The sequencing input was blood T cells: a sorted CD56 or NKG2C T cell subset, CD4+ or CD8+ T cells, or bulk PBMC T cells (not recorded which). The source is a woman aged 50 to 60 in good health.

This sequence joins TRBV5-5 and TRBJ2-3; with no DNA, the TCRdb D assignment of TRBD1 cannot be verified. Germline values: CDR1 SGHKS, CDR2 YYEKEE (reference sequence). The CDR3 is 18 amino acids. The CDR3 reads CASSLVGTDTRGTDTQYF.

The chain uses TRBV6-4 and TRBJ2-2. This CDR3 has 14 residues. Germline CDR1 MRHNA, CDR2 SNTAGT. The CDR3 loop is CASKRSANTGELFF.

The chain combines TRBV7-8 with TRBJ1-1; TCRdb's D call, TRBD1, is unchecked because there is no DNA. The CDR3 is made up of 12 amino acids. Germline lookup yields CDR1 SGHVS and CDR2 FQNEAQ. CDR3 sequence: CASSLVRGEAFF.

The chain is built from TRBV11-2 and TRBJ2-1. This CDR3 region has 16 residues. From germline, CDR1 is SGHAT and CDR2 FQNNGV. CDR3 sequence: CASSSKHGGLYNEQFF.

The V and J genes are TRBV2 and TRBJ2-7. This CDR3 region has 14 residues. Germline V lookup: CDR1 SNHLY, CDR2 FYNNEI. The CDR3 is CASSDLVVSTEQYF.

The V and J genes are TRBV15 and TRBJ2-5; TCRdb reports TRBD1, a call that lacks DNA to check it against. The CDR3 has 15 residues. The germline CDR1 and CDR2 sequences are LNHNV and YYDKDF (reference sequence). The CDR3 loop reads CATSKGGAVQETQYF. The variable domain in full, completed from reference TRBV15 and TRBJ2-5, reads DAMVIQNPRYQVTQFGKPVTLSCSQTLNHNVMYWYQQKSSQAPKLLFHYYDKDFNNEADTPDNFQSRRPNTSFCFLDIRSPGLGDTAMYLCATSKGGAVQETQYFGPGTRLLVL.

The chain has TRBV12-3 or TRBV12-4 and TRBJ1-2; the TCRdb D gene call, TRBD1, has no DNA to confirm it. CDR3 length equals 15 residues. This chain's CDR3 is CASSKGAGGTYGYTF.

CDR3 residues: CASSLRGGAGTGELFF. The chain joins TRBV12-3 or TRBV12-4 to TRBJ2-2; as DNA is missing, the TRBD1 call by TCRdb cannot be tested. This CDR3 is built from 16 residues.

The V call is TRBV27, the J call TRBJ2-2; TCRdb reports TRBD2, a call that lacks DNA to check it against. The CDR3 sequence is 14 residues long. Germline V gene lookup returns CDR1 MNHEY and CDR2 SMNVEV (reference sequence). CDR3 residues: CASAVGVGTGELFF.

The genes are TRBV12-3 or TRBV12-4 and TRBJ1-5. This CDR3 is 15 amino acids long. This chain's CDR3 is CASSAGLEGFQPQHF.

This rearrangement joins TRBV6-2 or TRBV6-3 to TRBJ2-2; TCRdb indicates TRBD2, and absent DNA this call remains unverified. The CDR3 spans 16 residues. Germline V gives CDR1 MNHEY, CDR2 SVGEGT. This chain's CDR3 is CASSRLAGGPGGELFF.

V usage is TRBV6-5 and J usage is TRBJ2-4; TCRdb picks TRBD1, but there is no DNA to check that call. CDR1 and CDR2 (germline): MNHEY, SVGAGI. This CDR3 is 17 amino acids long. The CDR3 here is CASSYGTGHPKFDIQYF.

CDR3 protein: CASSKREGVSKDTQYF. The J gene is TRBJ2-3, the V gene TRBV19; checking the TCRdb D call of TRBD2 is not possible without DNA. Germline CDR1 and CDR2: LNHDA and SQIVND (reference sequence). The CDR3 spans 16 residues.

This chain uses TRBV19 with TRBJ2-1; TCRdb designates TRBD2, a call that cannot be tested without DNA. The CDR3 has 14 residues. Germline lookup yields CDR1 LNHDA and CDR2 SQIVND (reference sequence). CDR3 loop: CASSSGQGGYEQFF.

The chain uses TRBV24-1 and TRBJ2-1; the TRBD1 assignment by TCRdb is unverifiable without DNA. This CDR3 has 13 residues. Germline V gene sequence: CDR1 KGHDR, CDR2 SFDVKD. CDR3 sequence reads: CASGTDTHNEQFF.

The CDR3 is CASSSTGGAGTGELFF. The V and J genes are TRBV5-1 and TRBJ2-2; the D gene TCRdb calls, TRBD1, cannot be checked with no DNA. The CDR3 loop spans 16 amino acids. Germline V gives CDR1 SGHRS, CDR2 YFSETQ.

This chain joins TRBV7-9 and TRBJ2-4; there is no DNA to check the TCRdb D call of TRBD1. Germline V gives CDR1 SEHNR, CDR2 FQNEAQ (reference sequence). This CDR3 comprises 22 residues. CDR3 region: CASSPRTGTAYPRFLAKNIQYF.

V gene TRBV7-9 combines with J gene TRBJ2-3; TCRdb proposes TRBD1, but this gene call is untestable without DNA. Germline loops: CDR1 SEHNR, CDR2 FQNEAQ (reference sequence). CDR3 length equals 18 residues. The CDR3 protein is CASSLPKTGGDGTDTQYF. Full variable domain (rest looked up from reference TRBV7-9 and TRBJ2-3): DTGVSQNPRHKITKRGQNVTFRCDPISEHNRLYWYRQTLGQGPEFLTYFQNEAQLEKSRLLSDRFSAERPKGSFSTLEIQRTEQGDSAMYLCASSLPKTGGDGTDTQYFGPGTRLTVL.

The CDR3 is CAIRGTGEDNEQFF. The chain joins TRBV10-3 to TRBJ2-1; with no DNA, the TCRdb D assignment of TRBD1 cannot be verified. Germline CDR1 reads ENHRY; CDR2 reads SYGVKD. This CDR3 spans 14 amino acids.

The rearrangement links TRBV12-3 or TRBV12-4 to TRBJ1-3. This CDR3 contains 13 residues. The CDR3 sequence is CASSLTEKNTIYF.

The chain couples TRBV5-1 to TRBJ1-1. The CDR3 runs to 13 residues. CDR1 SGHRS and CDR2 YFSETQ come from the germline V gene. The CDR3 loop is CASSLGGQIEAFF.

The chain carries TRBV4-1 and TRBJ2-1; the TCRdb D gene call, TRBD1, has no DNA to confirm it. The germline V gene has CDR1 MGHRA and CDR2 YSYEKL. The CDR3 spans 14 residues. CDR3 sequence: CASSQDNPGSEQFF.

The chain has TRBV7-3 and TRBJ1-6; TCRdb picks TRBD1, but there is no DNA to check that call. Germline CDR1 SGHTA, CDR2 FQGTGA. The length of the CDR3 is 14 residues. This chain's CDR3 is CASSLNRNNSPLHF.

The chain links TRBV14 to TRBJ1-1; TCRdb gives TRBD1 as the D gene, but with no DNA this cannot be confirmed. This CDR3 is built from 13 residues. CDR1 is SGHDN, CDR2 FVKESK, per germline. The CDR3 reads CASSQGRGTEAFF.

This chain joins TRBV19 and TRBJ2-7; absent DNA, TCRdb's TRBD2 call cannot be checked. CDR1 and CDR2 from the germline V gene are LNHDA and SQIVND (reference sequence). This CDR3 comprises 15 residues. CDR3: CASSRGGSASYEQYF.

The chain links TRBV11-2 to TRBJ2-1; TCRdb's assignment of TRBD1 cannot be checked, as there is no DNA. Germline CDR1 and CDR2: SGHAT and FQNNGV. This CDR3 has 13 residues. The CDR3 sequence is CASSPDTGNEQFF.

This chain joins TRBV4-1 and TRBJ2-7; TCRdb picks TRBD2, but there is no DNA to check that call. Germline assignment: CDR1 MGHRA and CDR2 YSYEKL. The CDR3 extends over 16 amino acids. The CDR3 here is CASSQGGGRSSYEQYF.

The CDR3 loop reads CSVGGQTSTDTQYF. V and J are TRBV29-1 and TRBJ2-3. From germline, CDR1 is SQVTM and CDR2 ANQGSEA. The CDR3 is made up of 14 amino acids.

The V call is TRBV7-7, the J call TRBJ2-3; the D call from TCRdb, TRBD2, cannot be confirmed without DNA. Germline assignment: CDR1 SSHAT and CDR2 FNYEAQ (reference sequence). This CDR3 spans 16 amino acids. The CDR3 region is CASSLGRGPAGDTQYF.